The 15 T cell receptor beta chains given below trace back to one sample, sequenced in a study of tumor-infiltrating lymphocytes in primary liver carcinoma. The template, about 550 ng total RNA, yielded TCR beta cDNA made with a constant-region primer. The TCR beta library was amplified through three nested multiplex PCR rounds in a modified ARM-PCR procedure. The study ran its first two PCR rounds for roughly 11 cycles each, using TRBV1-TRBV30 forward primers and a C-beta reverse primer. TCRdb re-analysed the multiplex PCR reads in MiXCR, keeping a single row per CDR3 protein. The sample includes tens of thousands of distinct CDR3 sequences, roughly 74% of them seen just once. Scientists recovered RNA and DNA together from approximately 20-30 mg of unsorted bulk tissue. The sample taken for sequencing was liver tumor tissue from sampling region 4. As for subset: tumor region T4, right-lateral pole. The receptors come from a man aged 40-55 years with primary liver carcinoma and hepatitis B virus infection.

CDR3 in DNA: TGCGCCAGCAGACAACTCACCCCCCCGGCGGACAATGAGCAGTTCTTC. Translation gives CASRQLTPPADNEQFF. The rearrangement links TRBV4-3 to TRBJ2-1; D is unresolved. The CDR3 is 16 amino acids. Germline V gene data show CDR1 as LGHNA and CDR2 as YSLEER. V lost 6 bases, J lost 5 bases, and 20 bases lay in between.

For this clonotype: The junction does not match germline at one end; this may be a read error. The V call is TRBV28, the J call TRBJ2-5, with D possibly being TRBD2 (5 bases). Germline values: CDR1 MDHEN, CDR2 SYDVKM. The CDR3 loop spans 15 amino acids. The CDR3 here is CVSSPPRSGKETQYF. The CDR3 region has the DNA TGTGTCAGCAGTCCCCCCAGGAGCGGTAAGGAGACCCAGTACTTC.

Points on this clonotype: Compared with germline, one end of the junction differs, possibly owing to a read error. In nucleotides, the CDR3 is TGTGCCACCCCCGTAAGGGGCAGGGGGAACGAGCATTACTTC. Protein product: CATPVRGRGNEHYF. The chain recombines TRBV24-1 with TRBJ2-7, with 7 bases aligning to TRBD1. The CDR3 is 14 residues long. Germline lookup yields CDR1 KGHDR and CDR2 SFDVKD.

V usage is TRBV6-5 and J usage is TRBJ2-3, with 7 bases aligning to TRBD2. In germline, CDR1 is MNHEY, CDR2 SVGAGI. The CDR3 runs 15 residues. V shed 7 bases, J shed 12 bases, and the junction held 19 bases outside the gene matches. CDR3 sequence reads: CASNPGPAGTDIQYF. The CDR3 DNA sequence: TGTGCCAGCAACCCAGGACCAGCGGGAACAGATATCCAGTATTTT.

This chain joins TRBV6-5 and TRBJ2-2; 14 bases map to TRBD2. J lost 11 bases, V lost 6 bases, and 17 bases had no gene match. The length of the CDR3 is 18 residues. Germline CDR1 reads MNHEY; CDR2 reads SVGAGI. CDR3 sequence reads: CASRPIFGTSGRGGELFF. The CDR3 bases are TGTGCCAGCAGACCGATCTTCGGGACTAGCGGGAGAGGTGGTGAGCTGTTTTTT.

The rearrangement uses TRBV6-1 and TRBJ2-1; D not resolved. The V gene lost 9 bases and the J gene lost 10 bases, with 16 bases spanning the gap. Germline loops: CDR1 MNHNS, CDR2 SASEGT. The CDR3 is made up of 12 amino acids. CDR3 sequence reads: CARIPSCKEQFF. As DNA, the CDR3 is TGTGCCAGGATTCCGTCCTGCAAAGAGCAGTTCTTC.

This clonotype was detected ten times or more. This chain links TRBV20-1 with TRBJ1-2, with 7 bases aligning to TRBD1. Germline V gives CDR1 DFQATT, CDR2 SNEGSKA (reference sequence). The CDR3 consists of 13 residues. J gave up 8 bases and V 6 bases, and 12 bases lay outside the gene matches. Here the CDR3 reads CSANHIDREGYTF. CDR3 coding DNA: TGCAGTGCCAACCACATCGACAGGGAAGGCTACACCTTC.

Notes on this clonotype: This CDR3 fails to terminate in the conserved phenylalanine or tryptophan, so it likely reflects a read error. The chain is built from TRBV12-3 or TRBV12-4 and TRBJ2-2; D is undetermined. The CDR3 is 12 residues long. The CDR3 spells CAGSQLGRELFL. CDR3 coding DNA: TGTGCCGGCAGCCAACTGGGCAGGGAGCTGTTTCTT.

About this clonotype itself: In this CDR3 the conserved last residue, phenylalanine or tryptophan, is missing, so a read error is likely. V and J are TRBV9 and TRBJ2-3; 11 bases map to TRBD1. V lost 4 bases to trimming and J lost 5 bases; unmatched junction nucleotides: 9. From germline, CDR1 is SGDLS and CDR2 YYNGEE. The CDR3 is made up of 16 amino acids. The CDR3 DNA follows: TGTGCCAGCAGCTTCCGGACAGGGGGCCTCATAGATACGCAGTATTAT. Amino acids: CASSFRTGGLIDTQYY.

On this clonotype: One end of the junction varies from germline; a read error may be responsible. The genes are TRBV11-1 and TRBJ2-7; D is uncertain. CDR3 length: 11 residues. Germline CDR1 and CDR2: SGHAT and FQDESV (reference sequence). The CDR3 sequence: CVSSLDYEQYF. In nucleotides, the CDR3 is TGTGTCAGCAGCTTAGACTACGAGCAGTACTTC.

Concerning this clonotype itself: Mismatch with germline at one junction end may stem from a read error. This chain links TRBV7-9 with TRBJ1-2; unclear D gene. The CDR3 has 14 residues. The germline V gene has CDR1 SEHNR and CDR2 FQNEAQ (reference sequence). The DNA of the CDR3 is TGTGCCGGCAGATGGGATAGGTGGTTTCATGGCTACACCTTC. It translates to CAGRWDRWFHGYTF.

Notes on this clonotype: The junction departs from the called germline gene at one end, perhaps through a read error. V usage is TRBV5-6 and J usage is TRBJ2-7; the D is unclear. The CDR3 contains 14 residues. CDR1 and CDR2 from the germline V gene are SGHDT and YYEEEE. The CDR3: CASSLISQSYEQYF. CDR3 coding DNA: TGTGCCAGCAGCTTGATTAGTCAGAGCTATGAGCAGTATTTC.

This clonotype was observed a single time. Since the CDR3 does not end with the conserved phenylalanine or tryptophan, this likely comes from a read error. This chain links TRBV11-2 with TRBJ2-1; D perhaps matches TRBD1 (5 bases). This CDR3 has 17 amino acids. Per germline, CDR1 SGHAT and CDR2 FQNNGV. The CDR3 DNA is TGTGCCAGCAGCCTAGATAGGGGCGGAAGGTTCTACAATGAGCAGTTCTTA. It codes for CASSLDRGGRFYNEQFL.

This clonotype appeared a few times. Mismatch with germline at one junction end may stem from a read error. V gene TRBV14 combines with J gene TRBJ1-1; D gene ambiguous. The length of the CDR3 is 14 residues. CDR1 is SGHDN and CDR2 is FVKESK in the germline V gene. For the CDR3, the DNA is TGTGCGAGCAGGCCCACAGAGGTGAACACTGAAGCTTTCTTT. It yields the protein CASRPTEVNTEAFF. The full variable domain, in which reference TRBV14 and TRBJ1-1 provide the parts outside the CDR3, is EAGVTQFPSHSVIEKGQTVTLRCDPISGHDNLYWYRRVMGKEIKFLLHFVKESKQDESGMPNNRFLAERTGGTYSTLKVQPAELEDSGVYFCASRPTEVNTEAFFGQGTRLTVV.

Comment on this clonotype: This CDR3 fails to terminate in the conserved phenylalanine or tryptophan, so it likely reflects a read error. The chain combines TRBV11-3 with TRBJ2-1; D call uncertain. Germline CDR1 is SGHNT and CDR2 is YENEEA. The CDR3 runs 14 residues. The CDR3 is CASCLGVSNNVQFL. DNA of the CDR3: TGTGCCAGCTGCTTAGGCGTCTCGAACAATGTGCAGTTCCTC.